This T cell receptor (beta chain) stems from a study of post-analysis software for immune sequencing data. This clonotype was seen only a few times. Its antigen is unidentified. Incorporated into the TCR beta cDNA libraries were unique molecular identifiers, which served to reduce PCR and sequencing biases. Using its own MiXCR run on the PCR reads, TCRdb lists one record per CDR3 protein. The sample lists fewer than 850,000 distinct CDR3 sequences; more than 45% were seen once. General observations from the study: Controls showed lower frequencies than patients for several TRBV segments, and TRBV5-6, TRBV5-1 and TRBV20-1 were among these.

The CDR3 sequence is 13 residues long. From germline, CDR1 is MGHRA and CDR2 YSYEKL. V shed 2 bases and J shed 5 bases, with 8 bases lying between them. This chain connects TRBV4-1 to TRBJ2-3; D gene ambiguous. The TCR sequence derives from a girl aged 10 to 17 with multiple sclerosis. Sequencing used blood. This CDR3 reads CASSQSPGDTQYF. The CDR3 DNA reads TGCGCCAGCAGCCAATCTCCCGGAGATACGCAGTATTTT.